One sample yielded the 17 T cell receptor beta chains listed below, sequenced in a study of blood T cell repertoires in COVID-19. Profiling relied on immunoSEQ multiplex PCR, and the TCRdb table lists in-frame clones only, not all of them. The sample shows a few hundred thousand clones, 91% of them seen only once. The sample consisted of peripheral blood. These receptors were obtained from a person in their late teens or twenties with COVID-19, enrolled during active disease.

The chain links TRBV28 to TRBJ2-2; no reliable D call. This CDR3 comprises 12 residues. V was trimmed by 8 bases and J by 5 bases, leaving 9 bases between them. The V gene's germline CDR1 is MDHEN and CDR2 SYDVKM. CDR3 region: CASSPITGELFF. In nucleotides, the CDR3 is TGTGCCAGCTCCCCCATTACCGGGGAGCTGTTTTTT.

This clone is a singleton in its sample. The rearrangement links TRBV10-2 to TRBJ1-3; D remains unclear. Germline V gene lookup returns CDR1 WSHSY and CDR2 SAAADI. This CDR3 is built from 13 residues. With 6 bases removed from V and 2 bases from J, the gap between germline ends came to 8 bases. CDR3 region: CASSLGAGNTIYF. CDR3 nucleotide sequence: TGCGCCAGCAGCTTGGGAGCTGGAAACACCATATATTTT.

This chain links TRBV5-1 with TRBJ2-1, with D possibly being TRBD2 (7 bases). The V and J ends lost 0 bases and 2 bases respectively, with 15 bases between them. Germline loops: CDR1 SGHRS, CDR2 YFSETQ. This CDR3 has 17 residues. CDR3 DNA: TGCGCCAGCAGCTTGGGGGGGCGGGAGAGGCCCTACAATGAGCAGTTCTTC. This gives the protein CASSLGGRERPYNEQFF.

The chain recombines TRBV11-2 with TRBJ2-7, with 7 bases matching TRBD2. The trim removed 7 bases at V and 5 bases at J, leaving 17 bases unmatched. CDR1 and CDR2 from the germline V gene are SGHAT and FQNNGV. The CDR3 loop spans 16 amino acids. The CDR3 DNA is TGTGCCAGCACGCTAACAAAAGGACTAGTAGGGCACGAGCAGTACTTC. Protein product: CASTLTKGLVGHEQYF.

The genes are TRBV24-1 and TRBJ2-3, with 10 bases fitting TRBD2. Germline V gives CDR1 KGHDR, CDR2 SFDVKD. V shed 1 base and J 6 bases; nucleotides not matched to a gene: 6. CDR3 length equals 16 residues. The CDR3 region has the DNA TGTGCCACCAGTGATTTCACCGGGACTAGCGTGGATACGCAGTATTTT. Protein: CATSDFTGTSVDTQYF.

The genes are TRBV13 and TRBJ2-7; 8 nucleotides match TRBD1. The CDR3 totals 14 residues. The V gene end was trimmed by 5 bases and the J gene end by 5 bases; junction bases not matched to a gene: 8. Germline-derived CDR1 and CDR2 are PRHDT and FYEKMQ (reference sequence). The CDR3 sequence is CASSETGAGNEQYF. The CDR3 DNA reads as TGTGCCAGCAGCGAGACAGGGGCGGGAAACGAGCAGTACTTC.

In its sample, this clone was seen a few times. This chain uses TRBV3-1 (or the pseudogene TRBV3-2) with TRBJ2-7, with 7 bases that match TRBD1. Germline V gives CDR1 LGHDT, CDR2 YNNKEL (reference sequence). This CDR3 contains 15 residues. Trimming removed 4 bases from V and 4 bases from J; junction bases left unmatched: 10. The CDR3 DNA reads as TGTGCCAGCAGCCGTATGATGGCAGGGGGATACGAGCAGTACTTC. This translates into CASSRMMAGGYEQYF.

J is TRBJ1-5 and V is TRBV28; weak D call: TRBD1 (6 bases). The CDR3 spans 17 residues. V lost 2 bases and J 0 bases, leaving 14 bases between the germline ends. Germline CDR1 reads MDHEN; CDR2 reads SYDVKM. CDR3 DNA: TGTGCCAGCAGTTTACCTACTGACAGGTATAGCAATCAGCCCCAGCATTTT. It translates to CASSLPTDRYSNQPQHF.

This rearrangement joins TRBV15 to TRBJ1-1; tentative D call: TRBD1 (6 bases). V dropped 1 base and J dropped 11 bases, with 11 bases sitting between them. CDR1 LNHNV and CDR2 YYDKDF come from the germline V gene (reference sequence). The length of the CDR3 is 12 residues. CDR3 DNA: TGTGCCACCAGCAGAGTCGATCAGGGGGCTTTCTTT. Translated, it gives CATSRVDQGAFF. The whole variable domain, remainder taken from reference TRBV15 and TRBJ1-1, is DAMVIQNPRYQVTQFGKPVTLSCSQTLNHNVMYWYQQKSSQAPKLLFHYYDKDFNNEADTPDNFQSRRPNTSFCFLDIRSPGLGDTAMYLCATSRVDQGAFFGQGTRLTVV.

This sequence joins TRBV6-5 and TRBJ1-5; 7 bases are a match to TRBD1. Germline CDR1 MNHEY, CDR2 SVGAGI. The CDR3 sequence is 15 residues long. V lost 5 bases to trimming and J lost 1 base; unmatched junction nucleotides: 5. The CDR3 protein is CASSPSRGSNQPQHF. The CDR3 nucleotides read TGTGCCAGCAGTCCAAGCAGGGGGAGCAATCAGCCCCAGCATTTT.

The chain recombines TRBV6-5 with TRBJ1-3; D ambiguous. This CDR3 region has 15 residues. The V end lost 2 bases, the J end lost 3 bases, and 11 bases lay between the germline ends. Germline assignment: CDR1 MNHEY and CDR2 SVGAGI. CDR3 DNA sequence: TGTGCCAGCAGTTACACTGGAGTTTATGGAAACACCATATATTTT. It is translated as CASSYTGVYGNTIYF.

This clone was seen a single time. V is TRBV24-1 and J is TRBJ1-5, with 9 bases matching TRBD1. The V gene end was trimmed by 10 bases and the J gene end by 1 base; junction bases not matched to a gene: 4. Germline V CDR1 and CDR2: KGHDR, SFDVKD. The CDR3 is 14 residues long. The CDR3 spells CATQGTGSNQPQHF. Written as DNA, the CDR3 is TGTGCCACTCAAGGGACAGGGAGCAATCAGCCCCAGCATTTT.

The chain uses TRBV27 and TRBJ2-3; 10 bases agree with TRBD1. The V and J ends lost 5 bases and 4 bases, in that order; junction bases with no gene match: 9. The CDR3 covers 16 residues. Germline lookup yields CDR1 MNHEY and CDR2 SMNVEV (reference sequence). The DNA of the CDR3 is TGTGCCAGCAGTCCCTCTGGGACAGGGGTATCAGATACGCAGTATTTT. It codes for CASSPSGTGVSDTQYF.

J is TRBJ2-3 and V is TRBV7-8; 7 bases line up with TRBD1. Germline-derived CDR1 and CDR2 are SGHVS and FQNEAQ. The CDR3 loop spans 17 amino acids. With V trimmed by 5 bases and J by 0 bases, 11 bases remained unmatched. DNA of the CDR3: TGTGCCAGCAGCCCCTCCCGGGACAGTACTAGCACAGATACGCAGTATTTT. Translation gives CASSPSRDSTSTDTQYF. The entire variable domain, with the rest obtained from reference TRBV7-8 and TRBJ2-3, is as follows: GAGVSQSPRYKVAKRGQDVALRCDPISGHVSLFWYQQALGQGPEFLTYFQNEAQLDKSGLPSDRFFAERPEGSVSTLKIQRTQQEDSAVYLCASSPSRDSTSTDTQYFGPGTRLTVL.

This clone was counted a single time. This rearrangement joins TRBV2 to TRBJ1-2, with TRBD1 as a possible D gene (5 bases). Between the trimmed V and J ends, which lost 5 bases and 2 bases, there was a span of 9 bases. Per the germline V gene, CDR1 is SNHLY and CDR2 is FYNNEI. The CDR3 covers 13 residues. CDR3 amino acids: CASSLAGNYGYTF. DNA of the CDR3: TGTGCCAGCAGTTTAGCAGGGAACTATGGCTACACCTTC.

The chain uses TRBV7-6 and TRBJ1-1; D not resolved. The length of the CDR3 is 13 residues. Trimming removed 1 base at V and 3 bases at J, with 6 bases between. The germline CDR1 and CDR2 sequences are SGHVS and FNYEAQ. The CDR3 is CASSLDSYTEAFF. CDR3 nucleotide sequence: TGTGCCAGCAGCTTAGATAGCTACACTGAAGCTTTCTTT.

This rearrangement joins TRBV6-5 to TRBJ2-2; D unclear. The CDR3 has 14 amino acids. Trimming shortened V by 0 bases and J by 5 bases, and 7 bases separated the two germline ends. CDR1 and CDR2 from the germline V gene are MNHEY and SVGAGI. CDR3 DNA: TGTGCCAGCAGTTACTCACGGGTAACCGGGGAGCTGTTTTTT. Translating gives CASSYSRVTGELFF.